Sequencing of this T cell receptor beta chain was carried out in a study of T cells after somatic rescue of genetic block. The data were produced by immunoSEQ multiplex PCR, yet TCRdb's version contains in-frame clones alone and is incomplete. The table shows more than 9,500 clones, with about 78% occurring only once. CDR1 and CDR2 from the germline V gene are SQVTM and ANQGSEA. The CDR3 sequence is 12 residues long. Trimming took 1 base from V and 10 from J, leaving 13 bases between them. The chain links TRBV29-1 to TRBJ1-1; the D is unclear. The clonotype was recovered from a boy between 10 and 17 years old. Sequencing input: peripheral blood mononuclear cells (PBMCs). The CDR3 bases are TGCAGCGTTGAAGGGAGTCCGAGAGGAGCTTTCTTT. Translation: CSVEGSPRGAFF.